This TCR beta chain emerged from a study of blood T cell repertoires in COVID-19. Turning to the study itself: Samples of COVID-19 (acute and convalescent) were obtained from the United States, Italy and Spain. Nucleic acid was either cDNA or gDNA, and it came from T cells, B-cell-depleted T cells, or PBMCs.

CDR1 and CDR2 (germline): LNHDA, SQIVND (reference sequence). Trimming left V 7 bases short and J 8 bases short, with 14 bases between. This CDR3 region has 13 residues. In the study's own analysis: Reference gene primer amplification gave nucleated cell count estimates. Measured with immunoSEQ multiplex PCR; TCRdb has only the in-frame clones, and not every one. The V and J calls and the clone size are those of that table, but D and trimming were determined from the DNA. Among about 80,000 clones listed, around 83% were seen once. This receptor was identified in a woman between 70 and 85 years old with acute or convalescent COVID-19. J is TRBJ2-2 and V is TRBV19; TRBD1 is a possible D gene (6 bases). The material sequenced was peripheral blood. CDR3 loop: CASIGQFMGELFF. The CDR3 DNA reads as TGTGCCAGTATAGGACAGTTCATGGGGGAGCTGTTTTTT.